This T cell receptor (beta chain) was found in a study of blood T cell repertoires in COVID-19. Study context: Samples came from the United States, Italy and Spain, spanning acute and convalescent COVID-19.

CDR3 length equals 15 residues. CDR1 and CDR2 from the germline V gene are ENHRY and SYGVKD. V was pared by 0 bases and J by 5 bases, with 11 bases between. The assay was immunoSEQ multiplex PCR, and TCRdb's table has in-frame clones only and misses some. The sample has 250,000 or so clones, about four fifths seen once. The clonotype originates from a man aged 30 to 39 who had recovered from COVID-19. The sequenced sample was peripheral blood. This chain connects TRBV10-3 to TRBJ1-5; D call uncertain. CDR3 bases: TGTGCCATCAGTGAGTCTATTCTTTCGGATCAGCCCCAGCATTTT. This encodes CAISESILSDQPQHF.